A single sample gave rise to the 7 T cell receptor beta chains below, sequenced in a study of siplizumab effects on memory and regulatory T cells (dated by TCRdb to between 2018 and 2021). The library was made by the immunoSEQ multiplex PCR assay. Sourced from immuneACCESS, this table was stored by TCRdb with only in-frame sequences that have V and J called. A share of the clones is absent; for the studies checked, an unresolved V gene accounts for under half, and the remainder has no known explanation. This sample has tens of thousands of clones in its table, and about 89% of those were observed once. The ten largest clonotypes hold approximately 29% of the sample. The sequenced material came from CD8+ T cells sorted from blood. Receptors were obtained from a human donor in good health.

This clone was seen just once. The chain combines TRBV12-5 with TRBJ2-2, with 7 bases that match TRBD2. The length of the CDR3 is 16 residues. Germline V CDR1 and CDR2: LGHNT, FRNRAP. V was clipped by 5 bases and J by 6 bases; unmatched bases: 12. Here the CDR3 reads CASGPREVVGSGELFF. The DNA for the CDR3 is TGTGCTAGTGGTCCCCGGGAGGTAGTGGGTTCCGGGGAGCTGTTTTTT.

The V call is TRBV5-1, the J call TRBJ1-1, with 8 bases fitting TRBD1. The length of the CDR3 is 14 residues. Trimming cost V 3 bases and J 1 base; bases outside gene matches: 2. The germline V gene has CDR1 SGHRS and CDR2 YFSETQ. The CDR3 DNA reads as TGCGCCAGCAGCTACGGACAGGGGAACACTGAAGCTTTCTTT. This codes for CASSYGQGNTEAFF.

J is TRBJ1-5 and V is TRBV7-9; D perhaps matches TRBD1 (6 bases). Per germline, CDR1 SEHNR and CDR2 FQNEAQ (reference sequence). The CDR3 length is 16 residues. Trimming took off 4 bases at V and 3 bases at J, with 16 bases between the two ends. This chain's CDR3 is CASSSTTGTNNQPQHF. Here the CDR3 DNA reads TGTGCCAGCAGCTCGACTACCGGGACAAACAATCAGCCCCAGCATTTT.

This chain connects TRBV4-1 to TRBJ1-2; unclear D gene. This CDR3 spans 12 amino acids. The V gene lost 7 bases and the J gene lost 7 bases, with 13 bases spanning the gap. Germline V gene data show CDR1 as MGHRA and CDR2 as YSYEKL. The CDR3 DNA is TGCGCCAGCATGAATAACGTTTTTGGCTACACCTTC. The encoded protein is CASMNNVFGYTF.

The chain is built from TRBV7-8 and TRBJ1-2; D is unresolved. This CDR3 spans 15 amino acids. Looked up from germline, CDR1 is SGHVS and CDR2 is FQNEAQ. Trimming left V 5 bases short and J 6 bases short, with 19 bases between. CDR3 loop: CASSVNVGIADGYTF. For the CDR3, the DNA is TGTGCCAGCAGCGTCAATGTGGGAATAGCAGATGGCTACACCTTC.

This clone was observed once. V is TRBV13 and J is TRBJ1-3, with D perhaps matching TRBD1 (6 bases). The CDR3 length is 15 residues. Germline CDR1 reads PRHDT; CDR2 reads FYEKMQ (reference sequence). The ends were cut back, 0 bases at V and 4 bases at J, with 10 bases in the middle. CDR3 region: CASSLGTGAGNTIYF. As DNA, the CDR3 is TGTGCCAGCAGCTTAGGGACAGGAGCCGGAAACACCATATATTTT.

The chain employs TRBV7-9 and TRBJ1-2; 8 nucleotides line up with TRBD1. The length of the CDR3 is 15 residues. Per the germline V gene, CDR1 is SEHNR and CDR2 is FQNEAQ (reference sequence). Germline trimming cut 11 bases from V and 6 bases from J; bases unmatched to any gene: 17. Here the CDR3 reads CACLGTGLGGDGYTF. CDR3 bases: TGTGCCTGCCTAGGGACAGGCCTTGGGGGAGATGGCTACACCTTC.